This T cell receptor beta chain was sequenced during a study of shared clonotypes between healthy human individuals. Study details: Per-donor plates numbered three CD4 naive, three CD4 memory, two CD8 naive and one CD8 memory.

In the case of this clone: Its antigen is undetermined.

CDR1 ENHRY and CDR2 SYGVKD come from the germline V gene. CDR3 length: 13 residues. The junction had 2 bases not matched to a gene; V was cut back by 10 bases and J by 5 bases. Libraries were prepared by immunoSEQ multiplex PCR; TCRdb keeps only in-frame clonotypes and omits some of them. The profile covers a few million clones, with approximately 95% appearing a single time and under 0.45% taken by the ten largest. Those who donated were healthy HIV-negative adults, with no recent acute infections or vaccinations reported. Findings and caveats of the study: Compared with clonotypes that all four donors shared, non-shared clonotypes had lower generation probabilities.

The sequenced sample consisted of naive CD4+ T cells from PBMCs. Sample subset: CD45RA+ positively selected. The receptor was derived from a man aged 18 to 35 in good health. Some clones in this sample may be carry-over from other donors' samples. The chain couples TRBV10-3 to TRBJ2-2, with 12 nucleotides matching TRBD2. The CDR3 coding sequence is TGTGCCAGCGGGACTAGCGGGACCGGGGAGCTGTTTTTT. Translated, it gives CASGTSGTGELFF.